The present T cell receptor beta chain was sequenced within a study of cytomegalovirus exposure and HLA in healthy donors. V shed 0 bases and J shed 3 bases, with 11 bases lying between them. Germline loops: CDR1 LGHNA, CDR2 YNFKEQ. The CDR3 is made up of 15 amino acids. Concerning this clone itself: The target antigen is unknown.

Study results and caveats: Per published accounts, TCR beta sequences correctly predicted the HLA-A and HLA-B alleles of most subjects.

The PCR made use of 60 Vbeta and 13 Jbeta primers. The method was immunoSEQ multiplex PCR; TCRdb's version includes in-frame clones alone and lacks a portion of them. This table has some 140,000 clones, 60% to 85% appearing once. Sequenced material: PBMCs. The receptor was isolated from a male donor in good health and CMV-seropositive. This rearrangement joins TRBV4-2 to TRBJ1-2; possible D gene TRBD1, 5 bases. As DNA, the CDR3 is TGTGCCAGCAGCCAAGAGACGCGGGGGGACTATGGCTACACCTTC. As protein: CASSQETRGDYGYTF.